The T cell receptor beta chain described here comes from a study of immune cell composition in non-small cell lung cancer. The V gene lost 5 bases and the J gene lost 6 bases, with 15 bases spanning the gap. Germline V gene lookup returns CDR1 SGHNT and CDR2 YYREEE (reference sequence). The CDR3 totals 14 residues. The assay was immunoSEQ multiplex PCR, and TCRdb's table has in-frame clones only and misses some. Of some 2,600 clones in the sample, 70% to 75% were seen once. Normal lung sampling was at least 3 cm from the tumour, as distant as possible. DNA was extracted from unsorted cell suspensions stored frozen. The data also belong to a second study, concerning CD4 T cells in lung cancer. That paper states: CD4+ clones recognizing candidate mutation-encoded neoepitopes were isolated from blood. Before blood donation, patients had received platinum chemotherapy among other treatments. Some blood responses might reflect in vitro priming of naive T cells.

The source material was non-adjacent lung tissue. The gene calls are TRBV5-4 and TRBJ2-1; no definite D call. The clonotype comes from a human donor with non-small cell lung cancer. The chain's CDR3 is CASSRESSSNEQFF. CDR3 coding DNA: TGTGCCAGCAGTCGCGAGAGTTCTAGCAATGAGCAGTTCTTC.